These 26 T cell receptor beta chains came from one sample sequenced in a study of T-cell memory formation after mild COVID-19. Via MiXCR, TCRdb re-called the 5' RACE reads, giving one row per CDR3 protein. The repertoire holds 180,000 or so distinct CDR3 sequences, with 9.5% to 13% as singletons. The sample taken for sequencing was PBMCs or a T cell subset sorted from them (not recorded which). These receptors were taken from a man aged 18 to 29 who had mild COVID-19 (a few samples of this study predate the infection). Cell type and time point are not known.

This clonotype appeared a few times. The V gene is TRBV5-1, the J gene TRBJ2-2; perhaps TRBD2 as D (6 bases). Trimming took 4 bases from V and 5 from J, leaving 12 bases between them. Germline V gives CDR1 SGHRS, CDR2 YFSETQ. This CDR3 is 14 amino acids long. This CDR3 reads CASSRGLGTGELFF. CDR3 DNA: TGCGCCAGCAGCCGGGGGTTGGGGACCGGGGAGCTGTTTTTT.

The J gene is TRBJ2-5, the V gene TRBV15; D is unclear. The ends were cut back, 3 bases at V and 2 bases at J, with 10 bases in the middle. CDR3 size: 14 residues. Germline assignment: CDR1 LNHNV and CDR2 YYDKDF (reference sequence). DNA for the CDR3: TGTGCCACCAGCAGTTGGGGAAAGCAAGAGACCCAGTACTTC. This sequence encodes CATSSWGKQETQYF. Complete variable domain (other parts from reference TRBV15 and TRBJ2-5): DAMVIQNPRYQVTQFGKPVTLSCSQTLNHNVMYWYQQKSSQAPKLLFHYYDKDFNNEADTPDNFQSRRPNTSFCFLDIRSPGLGDTAMYLCATSSWGKQETQYFGPGTRLLVL.

This clonotype turned up a few times. The gene calls are TRBV11-2 and TRBJ2-3; the match to TRBD2 covers 8 bases. Germline values: CDR1 SGHAT, CDR2 FQNNGV. CDR3 length: 16 residues. V was clipped by 4 bases and J by 6 bases; unmatched bases: 12. The CDR3 here is CASSSWTSILADTQYF. CDR3 nucleotide sequence: TGTGCCAGCAGCTCCTGGACTAGCATTTTGGCGGATACGCAGTATTTT.

This clonotype was counted only a few times. One end of the junction is discordant with germline, which a read error may explain. The CDR3 is CASSQETARNAGELFF. CDR3 DNA: TGCGCCAGCAGCCAAGAGACTGCCAGGAACGCCGGGGAGCTGTTTTTT. This chain connects TRBV4-1 to TRBJ2-2; D is unclear. This CDR3 spans 16 amino acids. Looked up from germline, CDR1 is MGHRA and CDR2 is YSYEKL.

V is TRBV30 and J is TRBJ1-6; possibly TRBD1 for D (6 bases). The germline V gene encodes CDR1 GTSNPN and CDR2 SVGIG (reference sequence). V gave up 4 bases and J gave up 17 bases, with 21 bases separating them. The CDR3 covers 13 residues. CDR3 loop: CAWKGTPISLFHF. The CDR3 DNA reads TGTGCCTGGAAGGGGACACCAATATCACTCTTCCACTTT. The complete variable domain, with remaining parts taken from reference TRBV30 and TRBJ1-6, reads SQTIHQWPATLVQPVGSPLSLECTVEGTSNPNLYWYRQAAGRGLQLLFYSVGIGQISSEVPQNLSASRPQDRQFILSSKKLLLSDSGFYLCAWKGTPISLFHFGNGTRLTVT.

The chain is built from TRBV12-3 or TRBV12-4 and TRBJ2-7; D is unclear. The V gene lost 7 bases and the J gene lost 1 base, with 11 bases spanning the gap. The CDR3 consists of 13 residues. The CDR3 DNA sequence: TGTGCCAGCACTGCTGCGGTTTCCTACGAGCAGTACTTC. This codes for CASTAAVSYEQYF.

This clonotype showed up just a few times. V and J are TRBV7-6 and TRBJ1-3; D gene uncertain. The V and J ends lost 5 bases and 4 bases respectively, with 9 bases between them. Germline CDR1 and CDR2: SGHVS and FNYEAQ. The CDR3 contains 13 residues. The CDR3 DNA sequence: TGTGCCAGCAGCGTTGACATAGGAAACACCATATATTTT. Translating it yields CASSVDIGNTIYF.

The gene calls are TRBV28 and TRBJ1-6; no firm D call. Between the trimmed V and J ends, which lost 7 bases and 6 bases, there was a span of 7 bases. The CDR3 contains 12 residues. Germline CDR1 is MDHEN and CDR2 is SYDVKM. DNA for the CDR3: TGTGCCAGCATCCAGGCTAATTCACCCCTCCACTTT. Translated: CASIQANSPLHF.

The chain joins TRBV29-1 to TRBJ2-5; 11 bases agree with TRBD2. Trimming at V came to 0 bases and at J to 5 bases, leaving 2 bases not matched to a gene. The CDR3 has 14 amino acids. In germline, CDR1 is SQVTM, CDR2 ANQGSEA. CDR3 coding DNA: TGCAGCGTTGAAGATAGCGGGAGGGTTGAGACCCAGTACTTC. Translated: CSVEDSGRVETQYF.

This clonotype turned up a few times. The CDR3 spells CSVEDPVSYEQYV. In DNA, the CDR3 is TGCAGCGTTGAAGATCCGGTTTCCTACGAGCAGTACGTC. The rearrangement links TRBV29-1 to TRBJ2-7; no clear D. The CDR3 loop spans 13 amino acids. Germline CDR1 and CDR2: SQVTM and ANQGSEA. The V end lost 0 bases, the J end lost 1 base, and 7 bases lay between the germline ends.

This clonotype was recorded a few times. V gene TRBV6-2 or TRBV6-3 combines with J gene TRBJ2-7; 10 nucleotides line up with TRBD2. Trimming at V came to 3 bases and at J to 7 bases, leaving 15 bases not matched to a gene. This CDR3 contains 17 residues. The germline V gene encodes CDR1 MNHEY and CDR2 SVGEGT. The CDR3 DNA reads as TGTGCCAGCAGTTATCGACAGCGGGGGGGTCCTACGTGTGAGCAGTACGTC. It is translated as CASSYRQRGGPTCEQYV.

The chain employs TRBV7-2 and TRBJ2-5; TRBD1 agrees at 8 bases. V dropped 5 bases and J dropped 5; count of bases not matched to a gene: 4. The germline CDR1 and CDR2 sequences are SGHTA and FQGNSA. The CDR3 spans 13 residues. For the CDR3, the DNA is TGTGCCAGCAGCCCGACAGGGGCTGAGACCCAGTACTTC. Its translation is CASSPTGAETQYF. Using reference TRBV7-2 and TRBJ2-5 for the parts outside the CDR3, the full variable domain is GAGVSQSPSNKVTEKGKDVELRCDPISGHTALYWYRQSLGQGLEFLIYFQGNSAPDKSGLPSDRFSAERTGGSVSTLTIQRTQQEDSAVYLCASSPTGAETQYFGPGTRLLVL.

This clonotype has only a few counts. The chain links TRBV10-3 to TRBJ2-1, with D perhaps matching TRBD2 (6 bases). Trimming took 1 base from V and 8 from J, leaving 18 bases between them. The length of the CDR3 is 16 residues. The germline V gene encodes CDR1 ENHRY and CDR2 SYGVKD. The CDR3 DNA sequence: TGTGCCATCAGTGAGTACGAGGGACTTAGCGGCCATGAGCAGTTCTTC. Protein: CAISEYEGLSGHEQFF.

The table lists this clonotype with a few counts. This chain links TRBV18 with TRBJ2-1, with D perhaps assigned TRBD1 or TRBD2 (6 bases each). Germline CDR1 reads KGHSH; CDR2 reads LQKENI. Deletions cut 1 base from V and 6 bases from J, with 13 bases between. The CDR3 spans 15 residues. The CDR3 sequence is CASSPLTRGGNEQFF. CDR3 DNA: TGTGCCAGCTCACCACTGACTAGAGGGGGCAATGAGCAGTTCTTC.

This clonotype showed up just a few times. The chain joins TRBV6-5 to TRBJ1-2; TRBD1 is a possible D gene (5 bases). Germline CDR1 reads MNHEY; CDR2 reads SVGAGI. The CDR3 spans 14 residues. Trimming cost V 6 bases and J 8 bases, with 19 bases left between them. The CDR3 DNA reads TGTGCCAGCAGATTCCCGGGACGGGTAGGAGGCTACACCTTC. Translated: CASRFPGRVGGYTF.

The chain carries TRBV19 and TRBJ2-7; TRBD1 matches at 8 bases. This CDR3 has 16 residues. The germline V gene encodes CDR1 LNHDA and CDR2 SQIVND (reference sequence). After removal of 5 bases from V and 2 bases from J, the junction contained 11 bases not matched to a gene. CDR3 nucleotides: TGTGCCAGTAGTCTCACGACAGGGGCTGGGACCTACGAGCAGTACTTC. This sequence encodes CASSLTTGAGTYEQYF.

There are many counts of this clonotype. The chain uses TRBV5-1 and TRBJ2-1, with a possible D match to TRBD1 (5 bases). Germline V lookup: CDR1 SGHRS, CDR2 YFSETQ. With 4 bases removed from V and 7 bases from J, the gap between germline ends came to 12 bases. The CDR3 runs to 13 residues. The CDR3 here is CASSRTFRNEQFF. CDR3 nucleotide sequence: TGCGCCAGCAGCAGGACATTTAGAAATGAGCAGTTCTTC. Complete variable domain (other parts from reference TRBV5-1 and TRBJ2-1): KAGVTQTPRYLIKTRGQQVTLSCSPISGHRSVSWYQQTPGQGLQFLFEYFSETQRNKGNFPGRFSGRQFSNSRSEMNVSTLELGDSALYLCASSRTFRNEQFFGPGTRLTVL.

This clonotype was observed a handful of times. The rearrangement uses TRBV6-5 and TRBJ1-1; no reliable D call. This CDR3 region has 15 residues. V lost 0 bases and J lost 1, with 9 bases in between. Per germline, CDR1 MNHEY and CDR2 SVGAGI. CDR3 in amino acids: CASSYSSNRNTEAFF. In nucleotides, the CDR3 is TGTGCCAGCAGTTACTCGAGTAACAGGAACACTGAAGCTTTCTTT.

This clonotype appeared a few times. The chain combines TRBV15 with TRBJ2-4, with D tentatively TRBD2 (6 bases). CDR3 length: 15 amino acids. The germline V gene encodes CDR1 LNHNV and CDR2 YYDKDF (reference sequence). V was trimmed by 4 bases and J by 7 bases, leaving 17 bases between them. CDR3 amino acids: CATSKTPAGENIQYF. The CDR3 DNA is TGTGCCACCAGCAAGACCCCAGCGGGTGAGAACATTCAGTACTTC.

This clonotype appeared a few times. The chain uses TRBV28 and TRBJ2-3; D is perhaps TRBD1 (5 bases). Trimming cost V 3 bases and J 2 bases, with 12 bases left between them. There are 15 residues in the CDR3. Per germline, CDR1 MDHEN and CDR2 SYDVKM. The CDR3 DNA reads as TGTGCCAGCAGTTTCAGGGCCCGGTCCACAGATACGCAGTATTTT. The encoded protein is CASSFRARSTDTQYF.

Only a few counts were recorded for this clonotype. CDR3 in DNA: TGTGCCAGCAGCTTAGGGGTGGGGGATCAGCCCCAGCATTTT. Translation: CASSLGVGDQPQHF. V gene TRBV7-2 combines with J gene TRBJ1-5; maybe TRBD1 (5 bases). This CDR3 has 14 residues. V shed 1 base and J shed 5 bases, with 9 bases lying between them. Germline CDR1 and CDR2: SGHTA and FQGNSA.

This clonotype was seen many times. The J gene is TRBJ2-3, the V gene TRBV12-3 or TRBV12-4; D possibly corresponds to TRBD1 (5 bases). V gave up 3 bases and J gave up 0 bases, with 7 bases separating them. The CDR3 has 14 amino acids. CDR3 sequence reads: CASSLTASTDTQYF. In nucleotides, the CDR3 is TGTGCCAGCAGTTTGACAGCTAGCACAGATACGCAGTATTTT.

This clonotype was detected many times. V and J are TRBV5-1 and TRBJ2-3; 8 bases fit TRBD2. The germline gives CDR1 SGHRS, CDR2 YFSETQ. Losses at the gene ends were 7 bases for V and 4 bases for J; bases not matched to a gene: 5. CDR3 length equals 13 residues. DNA for the CDR3: TGCGCCAGCCACCGGGGGGGCTCAGATACGCAGTATTTT. Translated, it gives CASHRGGSDTQYF.

This clonotype came up a few times. The CDR3 loop is CASSISGTRYNEQFF. CDR3 nucleotide sequence: TGTGCCAGTAGTATCAGCGGGACGCGGTACAATGAGCAGTTCTTC. V usage is TRBV19 and J usage is TRBJ2-1; 7 positions agree with TRBD2. The V gene end was trimmed by 3 bases and the J gene end by 4 bases; junction bases not matched to a gene: 6. The CDR3 is 15 residues long. CDR1 is LNHDA, CDR2 SQIVND, per germline (reference sequence).

Many counts were recorded for this clonotype. The V gene is TRBV2, the J gene TRBJ2-5; D not certain. V was trimmed by 6 bases and J by 5 bases, leaving 4 bases between them. Germline lookup yields CDR1 SNHLY and CDR2 FYNNEI. The CDR3 is 10 residues long. The CDR3 sequence: CASSRETQYF. CDR3 DNA: TGTGCCAGCAGCCGGGAGACCCAGTACTTC.

This clonotype was detected ten times or more. V is TRBV20-1 and J is TRBJ1-2; 8 bases line up with TRBD1. V was clipped by 3 bases and J by 4 bases; unmatched bases: 10. There are 15 residues in the CDR3. Germline loops: CDR1 DFQATT, CDR2 SNEGSKA (reference sequence). CDR3 in amino acids: CSASPAGGEGYGYTF. The CDR3 DNA follows: TGCAGTGCTAGTCCTGCAGGGGGCGAAGGCTATGGCTACACCTTC.